This is a list of T cell receptor beta chains from one sample in a study of cytomegalovirus exposure and HLA in healthy donors. The table came from immunoSEQ multiplex PCR; TCRdb's copy has only in-frame clones and leaves some out. This table holds 150,000 or so clones, roughly 70% found once. Sequences were obtained from PBMCs. These receptors originate from a girl aged 10-17 years in good health and CMV-seronegative. CDR3s include the opening cysteine and the closing phenylalanine or tryptophan. Part of the rows lack a size; the others show once, few, many or a class for expanded clones.

size | V | length | CDR3
. | TRBV2 | 15 | CASDRDLPINEKLFF
few | TRBV9 | 16 | CASSEGRGGGSYEQYF
. | TRBV7-6 | 14 | CASSLSGGAETQYF
. | TRBV6-1 | 15 | CASSVGLAGGDTQYF
. | TRBV7-3 | 14 | CASRSPGDSYEQYF
. | TRBV18 | 11 | CASSPSGEAFF
. | TRBV12-5 | 12 | CASGLSGNTIYF
few | TRBV6-5 | 14 | CASSQETGGNGYTF
. | TRBV6-5 | 15 | CASSKGFVRDSPLHF
. | TRBV7-9 | 16 | CATEPGQGARGYGYTF